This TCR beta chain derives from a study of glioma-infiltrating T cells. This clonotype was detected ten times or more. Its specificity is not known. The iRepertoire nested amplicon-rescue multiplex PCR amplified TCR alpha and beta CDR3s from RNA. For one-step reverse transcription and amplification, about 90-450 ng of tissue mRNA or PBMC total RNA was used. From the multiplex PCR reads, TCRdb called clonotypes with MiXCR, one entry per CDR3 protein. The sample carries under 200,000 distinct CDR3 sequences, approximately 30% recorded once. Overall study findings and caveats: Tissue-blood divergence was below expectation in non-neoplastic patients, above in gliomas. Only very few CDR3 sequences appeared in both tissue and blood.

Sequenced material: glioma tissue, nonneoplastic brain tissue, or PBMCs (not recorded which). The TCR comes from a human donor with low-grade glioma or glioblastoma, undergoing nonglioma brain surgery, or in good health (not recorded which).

The CDR3 nucleotides are TGTGCCAGCAGCTTAGTAAGCGCCGGTGGAGATACGCAGTATTTT. This encodes CASSLVSAGGDTQYF. This chain joins TRBV7-2 and TRBJ2-3; no clear D gene. This CDR3 contains 15 residues. The germline V gene has CDR1 SGHTA and CDR2 FQGNSA. V lost 1 base and J 5 bases, leaving 13 bases between the germline ends.